This TCR beta chain stems from a study of blood T cell repertoires in COVID-19. The CDR3 loop spans 16 amino acids. Method: immunoSEQ multiplex PCR; TCRdb's copy keeps in-frame clones and lacks some. The sample comprises fewer than 450,000 clones, roughly 90% of which are singletons, and around 2.1% rests with the top ten. The chain recombines TRBV21-1 with TRBJ1-2; the table names TRBD1, a call not compared with the DNA. TRBV21-1 is given as a pseudogene. Sequencing was carried out using PBMCs or T cells enriched from blood (not recorded which). The TCR sequence derives from a woman aged 35 to 49 with acute COVID-19. The chain's CDR3 is CASSTPDKALRYGYTF. The DNA of the CDR3 is TGTGCCAGCAGCACCCCGGACAAGGCACTGCGCTATGGCTACACCTTC.